This T cell receptor beta chain was obtained from a study of CD8+ T cells in alopecia areata. Reverse transcription of extracted RNA yielded cDNA, which provided the sequencing template. Only in-frame clones appear in the TCRdb table, and some are missing; sequencing was by immunoSEQ multiplex PCR. Of 9,500 to 15,000 clones listed, 50% to 60% are singletons. V lost 0 bases and J lost 5; bases outside the gene matches: 7. Germline V gene data show CDR1 as SQVTM and CDR2 as ANQGSEA. The CDR3 spans 15 residues. Collected material from alopecia areata patients comprised lesional scalp punch biopsies and peripheral blood.

The receptor's source is a human donor with alopecia areata. The sequencing sample was made of skin. The chain employs TRBV29-1 and TRBJ2-5; TRBD1 agrees at 9 bases. The CDR3, as DNA: TGCAGCGTTGAAGATCAAGACAGGGGGGGGGAGACCCAGTACTTC. Its translation: CSVEDQDRGGETQYF.